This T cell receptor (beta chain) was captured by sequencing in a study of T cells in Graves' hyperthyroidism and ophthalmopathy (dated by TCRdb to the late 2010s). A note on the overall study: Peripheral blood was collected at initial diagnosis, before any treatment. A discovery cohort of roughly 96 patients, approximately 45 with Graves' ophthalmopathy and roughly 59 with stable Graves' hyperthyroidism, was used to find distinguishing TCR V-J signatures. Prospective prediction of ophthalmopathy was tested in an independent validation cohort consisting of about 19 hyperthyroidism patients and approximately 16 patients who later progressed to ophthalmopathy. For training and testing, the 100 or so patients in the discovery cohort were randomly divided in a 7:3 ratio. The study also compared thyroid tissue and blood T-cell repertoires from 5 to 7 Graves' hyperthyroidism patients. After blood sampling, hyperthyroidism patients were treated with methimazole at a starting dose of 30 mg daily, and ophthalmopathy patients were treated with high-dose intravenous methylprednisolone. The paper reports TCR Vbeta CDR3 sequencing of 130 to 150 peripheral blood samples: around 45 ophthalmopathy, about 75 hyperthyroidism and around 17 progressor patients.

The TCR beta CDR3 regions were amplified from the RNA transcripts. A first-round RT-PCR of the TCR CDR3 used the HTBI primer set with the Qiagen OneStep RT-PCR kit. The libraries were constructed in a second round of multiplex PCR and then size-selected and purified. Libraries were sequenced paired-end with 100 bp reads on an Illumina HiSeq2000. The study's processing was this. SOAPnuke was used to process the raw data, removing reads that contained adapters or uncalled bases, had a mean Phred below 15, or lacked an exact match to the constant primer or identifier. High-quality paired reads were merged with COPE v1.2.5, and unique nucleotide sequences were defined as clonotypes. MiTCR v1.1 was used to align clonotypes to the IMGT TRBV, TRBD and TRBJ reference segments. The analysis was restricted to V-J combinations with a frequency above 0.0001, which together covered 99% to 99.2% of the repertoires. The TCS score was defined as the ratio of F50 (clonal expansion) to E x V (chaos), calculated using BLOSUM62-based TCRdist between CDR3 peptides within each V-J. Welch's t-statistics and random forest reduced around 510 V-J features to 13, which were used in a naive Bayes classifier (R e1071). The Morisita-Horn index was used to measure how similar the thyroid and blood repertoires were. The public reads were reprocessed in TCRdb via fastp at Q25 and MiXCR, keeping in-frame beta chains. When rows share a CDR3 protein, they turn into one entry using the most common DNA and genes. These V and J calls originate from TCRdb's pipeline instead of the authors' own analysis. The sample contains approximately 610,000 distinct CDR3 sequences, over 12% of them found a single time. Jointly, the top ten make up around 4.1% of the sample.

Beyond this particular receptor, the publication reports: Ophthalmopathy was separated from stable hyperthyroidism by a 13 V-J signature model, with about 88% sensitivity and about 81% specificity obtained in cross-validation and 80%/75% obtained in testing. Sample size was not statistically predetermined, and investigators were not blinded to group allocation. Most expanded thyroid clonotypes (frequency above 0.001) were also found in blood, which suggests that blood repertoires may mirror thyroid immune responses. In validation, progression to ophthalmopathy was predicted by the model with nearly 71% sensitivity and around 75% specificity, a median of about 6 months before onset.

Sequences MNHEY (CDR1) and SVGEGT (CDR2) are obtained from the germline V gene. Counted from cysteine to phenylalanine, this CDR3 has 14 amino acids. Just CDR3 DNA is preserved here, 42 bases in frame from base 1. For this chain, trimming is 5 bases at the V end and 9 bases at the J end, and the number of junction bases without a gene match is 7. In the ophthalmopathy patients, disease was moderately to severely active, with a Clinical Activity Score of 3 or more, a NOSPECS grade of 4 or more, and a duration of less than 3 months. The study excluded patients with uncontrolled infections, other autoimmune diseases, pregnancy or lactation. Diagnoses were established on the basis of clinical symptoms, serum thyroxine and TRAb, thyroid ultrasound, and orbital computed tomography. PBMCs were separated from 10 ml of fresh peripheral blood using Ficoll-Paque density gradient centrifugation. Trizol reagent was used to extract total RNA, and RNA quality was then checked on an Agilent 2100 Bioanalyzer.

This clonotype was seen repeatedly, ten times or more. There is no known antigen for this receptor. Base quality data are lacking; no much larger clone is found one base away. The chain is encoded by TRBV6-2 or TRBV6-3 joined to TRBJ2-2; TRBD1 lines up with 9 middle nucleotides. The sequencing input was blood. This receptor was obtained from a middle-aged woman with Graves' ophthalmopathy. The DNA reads TGTGCCAGCAGTCACGGGACAGGGCCCAGGGAGCTGTTTTTT. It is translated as CASSHGTGPRELFF.